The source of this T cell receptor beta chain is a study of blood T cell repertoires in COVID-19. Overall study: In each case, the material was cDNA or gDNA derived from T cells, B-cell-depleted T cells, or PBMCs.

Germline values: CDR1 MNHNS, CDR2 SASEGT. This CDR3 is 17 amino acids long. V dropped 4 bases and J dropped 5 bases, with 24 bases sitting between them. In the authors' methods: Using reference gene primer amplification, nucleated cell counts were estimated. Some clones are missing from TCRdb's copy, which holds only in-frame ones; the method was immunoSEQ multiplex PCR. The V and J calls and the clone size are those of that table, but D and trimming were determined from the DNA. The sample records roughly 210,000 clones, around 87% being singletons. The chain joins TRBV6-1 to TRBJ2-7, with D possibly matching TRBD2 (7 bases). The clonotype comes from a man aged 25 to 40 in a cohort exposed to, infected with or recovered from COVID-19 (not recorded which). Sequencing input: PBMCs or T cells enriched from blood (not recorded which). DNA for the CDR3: TGTGCCAGCAGTGGGGGGCTAGCGGACCTAATCTCTGACGAGCAGTACTTC. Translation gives CASSGGLADLISDEQYF.